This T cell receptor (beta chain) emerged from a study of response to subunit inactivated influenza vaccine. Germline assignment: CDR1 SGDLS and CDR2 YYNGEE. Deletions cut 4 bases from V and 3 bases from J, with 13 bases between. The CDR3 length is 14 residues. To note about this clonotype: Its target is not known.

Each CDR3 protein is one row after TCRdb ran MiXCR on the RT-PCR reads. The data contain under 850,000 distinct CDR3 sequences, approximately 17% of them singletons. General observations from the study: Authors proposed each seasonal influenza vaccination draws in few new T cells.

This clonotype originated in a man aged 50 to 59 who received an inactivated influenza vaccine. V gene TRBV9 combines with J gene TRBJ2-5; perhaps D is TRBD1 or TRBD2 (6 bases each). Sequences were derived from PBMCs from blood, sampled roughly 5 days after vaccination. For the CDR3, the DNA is TGTGCCAGCAGCCCCAGGGGCGGGAAAGAGACCCAGTACTTC. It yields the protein CASSPRGGKETQYF.